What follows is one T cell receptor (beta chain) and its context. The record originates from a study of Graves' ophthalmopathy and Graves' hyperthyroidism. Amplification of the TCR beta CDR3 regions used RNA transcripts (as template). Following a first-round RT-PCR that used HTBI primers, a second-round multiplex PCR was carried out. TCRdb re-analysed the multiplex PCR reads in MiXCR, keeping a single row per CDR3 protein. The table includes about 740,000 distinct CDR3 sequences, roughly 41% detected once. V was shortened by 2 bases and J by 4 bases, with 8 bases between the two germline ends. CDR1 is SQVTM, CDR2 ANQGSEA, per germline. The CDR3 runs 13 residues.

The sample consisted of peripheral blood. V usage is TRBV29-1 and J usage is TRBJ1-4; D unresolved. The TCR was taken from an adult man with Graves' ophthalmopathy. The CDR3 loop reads CSVELGSNEKLFF. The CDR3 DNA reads TGCAGCGTTGAATTGGGGAGTAATGAAAAACTGTTTTTT.